Shown below are 31 T cell receptor beta chains from a single sample sequenced in a study of cytomegalovirus exposure and HLA in healthy donors. The primer mix had 60 Vbeta and 13 Jbeta primers. Measured with immunoSEQ multiplex PCR; TCRdb has only the in-frame clones, and not every one. The sample holds 100,000 or so clones, 79% seen once. The sample taken for sequencing was PBMCs. These TCRs come from a female donor in good health and CMV-seropositive.

This clone came up once. The chain uses TRBV6-5 and TRBJ1-6, with 10 bases lining up with TRBD1. The length of the CDR3 is 16 residues. V shed 2 bases, J shed 6 bases, and the junction held 4 bases outside the gene matches. Germline CDR1 reads MNHEY; CDR2 reads SVGAGI. The CDR3 DNA sequence: TGTGCCAGCAGTTACGATGGGGACAGGGGTAATTCACCCCTCCACTTT. Protein product: CASSYDGDRGNSPLHF.

This chain connects TRBV19 to TRBJ2-1, with 8 bases that match TRBD1. The junction had 6 bases not matched to a gene; V was cut back by 6 bases and J by 2 bases. The CDR3 sequence is 15 residues long. Germline CDR1 LNHDA, CDR2 SQIVND (reference sequence). DNA for the CDR3: TGTGCCAGTAGCCTCAGACAGGGGACCTACAATGAGCAGTTCTTC. The encoded protein is CASSLRQGTYNEQFF.

This clone has just a few counts. The chain employs TRBV30 and TRBJ2-7; 9 positions agree with TRBD1. Germline V gene lookup returns CDR1 GTSNPN and CDR2 SVGIG (reference sequence). This CDR3 is 13 amino acids long. Germline trimming cut 4 bases from V and 2 bases from J; bases unmatched to any gene: 3. The CDR3 DNA is TGTGCCTGGACGGGACAGGGTCCCTACGAGCAGTACTTC. Encoded protein: CAWTGQGPYEQYF. The full variable domain, rest sourced from reference TRBV30 and TRBJ2-7, is SQTIHQWPATLVQPVGSPLSLECTVEGTSNPNLYWYRQAAGRGLQLLFYSVGIGQISSEVPQNLSASRPQDRQFILSSKKLLLSDSGFYLCAWTGQGPYEQYFGPGTRLTVT.

The chain combines TRBV6-4 with TRBJ2-5, with 11 bases lining up with TRBD1. With V trimmed by 6 bases and J by 5 bases, 8 bases remained unmatched. Per the germline V gene, CDR1 is MRHNA and CDR2 is SNTAGT. CDR3 length equals 15 residues. The CDR3 nucleotides read TGTGCCAGCAGACGGACAGGGGGCATAACGGAGACCCAGTACTTC. Translation: CASRRTGGITETQYF.

V usage is TRBV9 and J usage is TRBJ2-1, with 8 bases aligning to TRBD2. There are 15 residues in the CDR3. V was pared by 2 bases and J by 0 bases, with 1 base of the junction left unmatched. The V gene's germline CDR1 is SGDLS and CDR2 YYNGEE. The CDR3, as DNA: TGTGCCAGCAGCGTCGGGGGGGGCTCCTACAATGAGCAGTTCTTC. The encoded protein is CASSVGGGSYNEQFF.

This clone appeared a few times. This rearrangement joins TRBV5-1 to TRBJ2-1; no clear D gene. The CDR3 is 15 amino acids. Germline V CDR1 and CDR2: SGHRS, YFSETQ. V dropped 0 bases and J dropped 0 bases, with 7 bases sitting between them. For the CDR3, the DNA is TGCGCCAGCAGCTTGGGCAGTCCCTCCTACAATGAGCAGTTCTTC. Its protein is CASSLGSPSYNEQFF. The variable domain in full, with the rest retrieved from reference TRBV5-1 and TRBJ2-1, is KAGVTQTPRYLIKTRGQQVTLSCSPISGHRSVSWYQQTPGQGLQFLFEYFSETQRNKGNFPGRFSGRQFSNSRSEMNVSTLELGDSALYLCASSLGSPSYNEQFFGPGTRLTVL.

The chain links TRBV7-9 to TRBJ1-1; no reliable D call. Germline lookup yields CDR1 SEHNR and CDR2 FQNEAQ (reference sequence). The ends were cut back, 5 bases at V and 11 bases at J, with 27 bases in the middle. This CDR3 is 16 amino acids long. The CDR3 nucleotides are TGTGCCAGCAGCGTCGGGTGGGAGGGCAAGAGAGGGAGGGCTTTCTTT. Its translation: CASSVGWEGKRGRAFF.

This clone has more than one count but fewer than ten. The chain joins TRBV30 to TRBJ2-2, with 7 bases matching TRBD1. The germline V gene has CDR1 GTSNPN and CDR2 SVGIG (reference sequence). The V segment lost 5 bases and the J segment 5 bases; nucleotides outside the gene matches: 11. The CDR3 runs to 15 residues. In DNA, the CDR3 is TGTGCCTGGGTCCTCGACAGGGTCAGGACCGGGGAGCTGTTTTTT. Its translation: CAWVLDRVRTGELFF.

The chain carries TRBV30 and TRBJ1-1; 8 nucleotides line up with TRBD1. J lost 2 bases, V lost 2 bases, and 7 bases had no gene match. In germline, CDR1 is GTSNPN, CDR2 SVGIG (reference sequence). This CDR3 region has 15 residues. As DNA, the CDR3 is TGTGCCTGGAGTCACCTTGGACAGGGTAACACTGAAGCTTTCTTT. Translating gives CAWSHLGQGNTEAFF.

The J gene is TRBJ1-5, the V gene TRBV27; possible D gene TRBD1, 5 bases. This CDR3 contains 14 residues. Germline CDR1 and CDR2: MNHEY and SMNVEV (reference sequence). The V end lost 8 bases, the J end lost 6 bases, and 17 bases lay between the germline ends. The CDR3 loop is CASADQGGGQPQHF. For the CDR3, the DNA is TGTGCCAGCGCCGACCAGGGCGGGGGTCAGCCCCAGCATTTT.

This clone was counted a single time. The chain employs TRBV9 and TRBJ1-3, with D possibly TRBD1 on 6 matching bases. V gave up 3 bases and J gave up 2 bases, with 9 bases separating them. CDR3 length: 14 residues. Germline V gene data show CDR1 as SGDLS and CDR2 as YYNGEE. The DNA for the CDR3 is TGTGCCAGCAGCGACAGGGTCCCTGGAAACACCATATATTTT. Translation gives CASSDRVPGNTIYF.

The chain carries TRBV25-1 and TRBJ1-5; no definite D call. Looked up from germline, CDR1 is MGHDK and CDR2 is SYGVNS. V was cut by 3 bases and J by 0 bases, with 12 bases left in between. The CDR3 spans 16 residues. CDR3 DNA sequence: TGTGCCAGCAGTGACCCGACACGTTATAGCAATCAGCCCCAGCATTTT. Translating gives CASSDPTRYSNQPQHF.

A remark on this clone: One end of the junction is discordant with germline, which a read error may explain. The chain carries TRBV7-9 and TRBJ2-1, with D tentatively TRBD2 (5 bases). CDR3 length: 16 residues. CDR1 and CDR2 (germline): SEHNR, FQNEAQ (reference sequence). The CDR3 DNA reads as TGTTCCAGCAGCTTATCTATACTAGTAGGCTACAATGAGCAGTTCTTC. It codes for CSSSLSILVGYNEQFF.

In its sample, this clone was seen once. The chain has TRBV6-1 and TRBJ1-2; weak D call: TRBD1 (6 bases). This CDR3 is built from 13 residues. V dropped 6 bases and J dropped 8 bases, with 16 bases sitting between them. Germline CDR1 and CDR2: MNHNS and SASEGT. CDR3 sequence reads: CASRVQGAKGYTF. The CDR3 nucleotides read TGTGCCAGCAGGGTACAGGGCGCTAAAGGCTACACCTTC.

V and J are TRBV25-1 and TRBJ1-1, with D hard to call. V was clipped by 3 bases and J by 4 bases, with 12 bases between them. Looked up from germline, CDR1 is MGHDK and CDR2 is SYGVNS. This CDR3 is 14 amino acids long. The CDR3 region has the DNA TGTGCCAGCAGTGATCCGGGCGGGAGCACTGAAGCTTTCTTT. Residues: CASSDPGGSTEAFF.

This clone appeared once. This chain uses TRBV29-1 with TRBJ1-3, with a possible D match to TRBD1 (6 bases). Trimming stripped 7 bases from V and 1 base from J, with 11 bases between. The CDR3 is made up of 13 amino acids. Germline V lookup: CDR1 SQVTM, CDR2 ANQGSEA. For the CDR3, the DNA is TGCAGCGCATCCCAGGGGTCTGGAAACACCATATATTTT. This sequence encodes CSASQGSGNTIYF.

The chain uses TRBV5-1 and TRBJ2-7; perhaps TRBD2 as D (5 bases). The V gene lost 3 bases and the J gene lost 3 bases, with 25 bases spanning the gap. The length of the CDR3 is 18 residues. Germline V gene data show CDR1 as SGHRS and CDR2 as YFSETQ. In DNA, the CDR3 is TGCGCCAGCAGCTCAGACATAGAACCGGGATTAGGCCTCTACGAGCAGTACTTC. This sequence encodes CASSSDIEPGLGLYEQYF.

With regard to this clone: At one end the junction does not follow the germline gene, possibly because of a read error. The rearrangement links TRBV7-9 to TRBJ1-6; possible D gene TRBD1, 6 bases. CDR3 length: 15 amino acids. Germline-derived CDR1 and CDR2 are SEHNR and FQNEAQ (reference sequence). CDR3 bases: TGTTCCAGCAGCTTAGCGGGGGCGAGCAATTCACCCCTCCACTTT. Translated: CSSSLAGASNSPLHF. Variable domain in full (rest from reference TRBV7-9 and TRBJ1-6): DTGVSQNPRHKITKRGQNVTFRCDPISEHNRLYWYRQTLGQGPEFLTYFQNEAQLEKSRLLSDRFSAERPKGSFSTLEIQRTEQGDSAMYLCSSSLAGASNSPLHFGNGTRLTVT.

The chain links TRBV7-9 to TRBJ1-4; 11 bases are shared with TRBD1. This CDR3 has 17 residues. Per germline, CDR1 SEHNR and CDR2 FQNEAQ (reference sequence). V dropped 5 bases and J dropped 7; count of bases not matched to a gene: 12. As DNA, the CDR3 is TGTGCCAGCAGCCGCCTTCGGACGGGACAGGGGGGTGAAAAACTGTTTTTT. Protein: CASSRLRTGQGGEKLFF.

The V gene is TRBV30, the J gene TRBJ2-1; 13 nucleotides align to TRBD2. Looked up from germline, CDR1 is GTSNPN and CDR2 is SVGIG (reference sequence). Germline trimming cut 3 bases from V and 0 bases from J; bases unmatched to any gene: 8. The CDR3 extends over 18 amino acids. The CDR3 reads CAWRQFRTSGSSYNEQFF. In DNA, the CDR3 is TGTGCCTGGAGACAATTCAGGACTAGCGGGAGCTCCTACAATGAGCAGTTCTTC.

The chain couples TRBV30 to TRBJ2-7; 9 nucleotides agree with TRBD1. CDR1 and CDR2 from the germline V gene are GTSNPN and SVGIG (reference sequence). This CDR3 region has 13 residues. The ends lost 5 bases at V and 6 bases at J; junction bases unmatched: 8. This CDR3 is CAWQGQGISEQYF. CDR3 in DNA: TGTGCCTGGCAGGGACAGGGAATCTCCGAGCAGTACTTC.

The sample holds one count of this clone. The chain uses TRBV7-9 and TRBJ1-1; possible D gene TRBD1, 5 bases. The V gene lost 3 bases and the J gene lost 5 bases, with 16 bases spanning the gap. The germline CDR1 and CDR2 sequences are SEHNR and FQNEAQ (reference sequence). The CDR3 loop spans 15 amino acids. The CDR3, as DNA: TGTGCCAGCAGCTTTGAAGAGCAGGGCATGACTGAAGCTTTCTTT. Translation gives CASSFEEQGMTEAFF.

This chain uses TRBV7-6 with TRBJ1-5; weak D call: TRBD1 (5 bases). Germline CDR1 reads SGHVS; CDR2 reads FNYEAQ. Trimming removed 1 base at V and 6 bases at J, with 13 bases between. The CDR3 is 15 amino acids. The DNA for the CDR3 is TGTGCCAGCAGCTTAGGGCAGGGAAGAGGTCAGCCCCAGCATTTT. This encodes CASSLGQGRGQPQHF.

This clone was detected only a few times. This chain uses TRBV6-5 with TRBJ1-2, with 10 bases fitting TRBD1. Germline values: CDR1 MNHEY, CDR2 SVGAGI. The CDR3 loop spans 16 amino acids. After removal of 4 bases from V and 5 bases from J, the junction contained 10 bases not matched to a gene. CDR3 amino acids: CASSFRQGAGGYGYTF. CDR3 DNA: TGTGCCAGCAGTTTCCGACAGGGGGCCGGCGGGTATGGCTACACCTTC.

V gene TRBV4-2 combines with J gene TRBJ2-7, with D possibly matching TRBD1 (6 bases). Between the trimmed V and J ends, which lost 0 bases and 0 bases, there was a span of 9 bases. This CDR3 contains 15 residues. Germline loops: CDR1 LGHNA, CDR2 YNFKEQ. The CDR3 here is CASSQETGNSYEQYF. CDR3 DNA: TGTGCCAGCAGCCAAGAAACAGGGAACTCCTACGAGCAGTACTTC.

The chain has TRBV6-5 and TRBJ2-3, with 7 bases that match TRBD2. The CDR3 sequence is 15 residues long. CDR1 is MNHEY, CDR2 SVGAGI, per germline. Trimming cost V 2 bases and J 2 bases; bases outside gene matches: 4. The CDR3 coding sequence is TGTGCCAGCAGTTACACTAGCGTCATCACAGATACGCAGTATTTT. Amino acids: CASSYTSVITDTQYF.

The chain's CDR3 is CASSLVGGLQFF. The CDR3 DNA sequence: TGTGCCAGCAGCTTGGTCGGGGGACTGCAGTTCTTC. V gene TRBV5-6 combines with J gene TRBJ2-1; tentatively, D is TRBD2 (6 bases). The V gene lost 0 bases and the J gene lost 12 bases, with 10 bases spanning the gap. Germline V gives CDR1 SGHDT, CDR2 YYEEEE. This CDR3 has 12 amino acids.

The rearrangement uses TRBV4-1 and TRBJ1-1; 8 bases line up with TRBD1. The CDR3 sequence is 17 residues long. The V gene end was trimmed by 3 bases and the J gene end by 5 bases; junction bases not matched to a gene: 14. Germline V lookup: CDR1 MGHRA, CDR2 YSYEKL. The CDR3 is CASSQAHPGQGGTEAFF. The CDR3 DNA sequence: TGCGCCAGCAGCCAGGCTCACCCAGGACAGGGCGGAACTGAAGCTTTCTTT.

V is TRBV6-6 and J is TRBJ2-1; TRBD1 matches 7 bases. The J segment lost 8 bases and the V segment lost 8 bases, leaving 6 bases of the junction unmatched. CDR3 size: 12 residues. The germline gives CDR1 MNHNY, CDR2 SVGAGI (reference sequence). The CDR3 bases are TGTGCCAGCGGGGACAGAGACCATGAGCAGTTCTTC. Amino acid sequence: CASGDRDHEQFF.

The rearrangement joins TRBV7-9 to TRBJ2-5; 15 bases align to TRBD2. V trimming: 5 bases; J trimming: 5 bases; junction bases outside the gene matches: 12. This CDR3 comprises 18 residues. Per the germline V gene, CDR1 is SEHNR and CDR2 is FQNEAQ (reference sequence). The CDR3 here is CASSTRTSGGAGSETQYF. Written as DNA, the CDR3 is TGTGCCAGCAGCACCAGGACTAGCGGGGGGGCCGGCTCCGAGACCCAGTACTTC.

This chain's CDR3 is CASRQKTAPSSYEQYF. The CDR3 DNA follows: TGTGCCAGCAGACAGAAGACAGCTCCTAGCTCCTACGAGCAGTACTTC. The genes are TRBV2 and TRBJ2-7, with D possibly TRBD1 on 5 matching bases. The CDR3 has 16 amino acids. Germline-derived CDR1 and CDR2 are SNHLY and FYNNEI. V lost 6 bases, J lost 0 bases, and 18 bases lay in between.